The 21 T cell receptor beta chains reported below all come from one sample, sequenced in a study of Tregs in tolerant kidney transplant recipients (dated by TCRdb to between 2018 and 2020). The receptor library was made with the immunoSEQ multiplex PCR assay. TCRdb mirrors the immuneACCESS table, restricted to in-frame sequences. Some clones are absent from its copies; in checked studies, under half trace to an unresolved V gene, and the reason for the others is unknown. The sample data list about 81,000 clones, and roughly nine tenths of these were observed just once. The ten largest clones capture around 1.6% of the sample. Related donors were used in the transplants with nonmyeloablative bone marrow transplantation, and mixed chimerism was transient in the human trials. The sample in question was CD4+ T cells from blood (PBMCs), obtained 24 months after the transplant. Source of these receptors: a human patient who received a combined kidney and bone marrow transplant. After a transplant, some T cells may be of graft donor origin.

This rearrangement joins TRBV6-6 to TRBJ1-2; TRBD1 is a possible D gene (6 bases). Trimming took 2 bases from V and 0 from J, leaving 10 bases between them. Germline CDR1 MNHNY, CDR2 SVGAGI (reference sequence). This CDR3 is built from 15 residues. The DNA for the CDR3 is TGTGCCAGCAGTTACAAGACAGGAGCTAACTATGGCTACACCTTC. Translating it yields CASSYKTGANYGYTF.

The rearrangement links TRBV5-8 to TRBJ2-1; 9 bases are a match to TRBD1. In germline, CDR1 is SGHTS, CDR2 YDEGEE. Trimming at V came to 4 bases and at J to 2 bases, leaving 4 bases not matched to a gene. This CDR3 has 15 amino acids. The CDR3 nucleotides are TGTGCCAGCAGCCCAACAGGGGGCCCCTACAATGAGCAGTTCTTC. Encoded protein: CASSPTGGPYNEQFF.

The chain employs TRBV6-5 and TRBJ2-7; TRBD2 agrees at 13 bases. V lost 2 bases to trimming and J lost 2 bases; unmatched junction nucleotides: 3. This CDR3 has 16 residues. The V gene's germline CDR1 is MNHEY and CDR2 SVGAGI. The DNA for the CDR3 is TGTGCCAGCAGTTACGAGGGACTAGCGGGACCCTACGAGCAGTACTTC. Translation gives CASSYEGLAGPYEQYF.

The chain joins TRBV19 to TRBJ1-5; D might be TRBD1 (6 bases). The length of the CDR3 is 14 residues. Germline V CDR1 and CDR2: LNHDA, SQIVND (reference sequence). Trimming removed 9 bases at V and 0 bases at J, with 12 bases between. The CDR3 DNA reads TGTGCCAGCCGGACAGACTATAGCAATCAGCCCCAGCATTTT. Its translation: CASRTDYSNQPQHF.

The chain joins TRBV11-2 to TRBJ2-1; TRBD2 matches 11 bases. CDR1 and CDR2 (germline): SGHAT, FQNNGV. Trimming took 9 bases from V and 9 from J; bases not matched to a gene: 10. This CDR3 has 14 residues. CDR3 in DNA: TGTGCCAGTATAGCGGGAGGGCCTCTAGGTGAGCAGTTCTTC. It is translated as CASIAGGPLGEQFF.

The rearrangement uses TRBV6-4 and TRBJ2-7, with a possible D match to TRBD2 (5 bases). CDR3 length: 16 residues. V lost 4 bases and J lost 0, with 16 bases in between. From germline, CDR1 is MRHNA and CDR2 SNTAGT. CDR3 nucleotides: TGTGCCAGCAGTGGCGGAGGCAGGACCGGCTCCTACGAGCAGTACTTC. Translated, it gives CASSGGGRTGSYEQYF.

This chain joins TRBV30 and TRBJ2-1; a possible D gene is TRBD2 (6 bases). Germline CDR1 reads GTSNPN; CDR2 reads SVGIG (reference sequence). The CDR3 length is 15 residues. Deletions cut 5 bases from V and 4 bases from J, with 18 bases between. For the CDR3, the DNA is TGTGCCTGGGAGTATGGAGGGGCCCCTTACAATGAGCAGTTCTTC. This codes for CAWEYGGAPYNEQFF.

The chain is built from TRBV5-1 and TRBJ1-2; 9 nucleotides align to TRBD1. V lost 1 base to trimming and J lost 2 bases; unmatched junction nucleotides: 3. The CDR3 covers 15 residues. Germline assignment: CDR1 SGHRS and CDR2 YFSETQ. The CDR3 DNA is TGCGCCAGCAGCTTGTACACAGGGGGCAACTATGGCTACACCTTC. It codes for CASSLYTGGNYGYTF.

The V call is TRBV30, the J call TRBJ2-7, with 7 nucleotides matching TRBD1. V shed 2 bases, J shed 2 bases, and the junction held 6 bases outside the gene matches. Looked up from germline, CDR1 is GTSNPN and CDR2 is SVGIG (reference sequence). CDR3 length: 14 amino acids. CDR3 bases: TGTGCCTGGAGTACAGGACAGGTACCCTACGAGCAGTACTTC. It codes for CAWSTGQVPYEQYF. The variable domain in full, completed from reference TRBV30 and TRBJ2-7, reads SQTIHQWPATLVQPVGSPLSLECTVEGTSNPNLYWYRQAAGRGLQLLFYSVGIGQISSEVPQNLSASRPQDRQFILSSKKLLLSDSGFYLCAWSTGQVPYEQYFGPGTRLTVT.

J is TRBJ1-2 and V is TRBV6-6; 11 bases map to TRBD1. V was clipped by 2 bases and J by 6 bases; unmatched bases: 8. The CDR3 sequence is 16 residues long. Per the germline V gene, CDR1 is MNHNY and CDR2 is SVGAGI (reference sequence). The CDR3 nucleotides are TGTGCCAGCAGTTACGCGGGGACGGGACAGGGGGATGGCTACACCTTC. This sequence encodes CASSYAGTGQGDGYTF.

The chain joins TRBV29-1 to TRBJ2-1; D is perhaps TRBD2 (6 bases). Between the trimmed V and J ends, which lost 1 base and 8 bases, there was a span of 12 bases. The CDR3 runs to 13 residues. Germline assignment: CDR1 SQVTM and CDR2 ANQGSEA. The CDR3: CSVEGLARDEQFF. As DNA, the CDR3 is TGCAGCGTTGAAGGTCTAGCGCGCGATGAGCAGTTCTTC.

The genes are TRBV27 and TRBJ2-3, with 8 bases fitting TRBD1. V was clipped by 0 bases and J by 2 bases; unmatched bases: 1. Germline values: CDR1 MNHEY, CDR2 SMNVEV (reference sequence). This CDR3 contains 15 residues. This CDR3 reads CASSLSGQVTDTQYF. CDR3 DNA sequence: TGTGCCAGCAGTTTATCGGGACAGGTCACAGATACGCAGTATTTT.

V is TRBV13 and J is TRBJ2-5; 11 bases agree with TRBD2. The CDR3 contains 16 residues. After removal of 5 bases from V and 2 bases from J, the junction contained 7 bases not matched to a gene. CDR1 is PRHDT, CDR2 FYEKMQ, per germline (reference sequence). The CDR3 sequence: CASSGRTSGSQETQYF. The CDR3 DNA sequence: TGTGCCAGCAGCGGCCGGACTAGCGGGTCTCAAGAGACCCAGTACTTC.

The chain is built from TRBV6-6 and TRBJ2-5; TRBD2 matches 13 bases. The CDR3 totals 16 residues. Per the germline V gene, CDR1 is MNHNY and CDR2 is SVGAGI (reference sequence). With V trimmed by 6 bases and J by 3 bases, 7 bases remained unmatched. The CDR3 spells CASRHGLAGAKETQYF. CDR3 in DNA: TGTGCCAGCAGACACGGACTAGCGGGGGCGAAAGAGACCCAGTACTTC.

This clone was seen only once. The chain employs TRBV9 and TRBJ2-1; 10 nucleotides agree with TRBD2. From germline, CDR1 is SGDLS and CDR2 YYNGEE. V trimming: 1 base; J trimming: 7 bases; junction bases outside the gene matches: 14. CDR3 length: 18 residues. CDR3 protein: CASSVSFHLAGAENEQFF. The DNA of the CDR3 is TGTGCCAGCAGCGTATCCTTCCACCTAGCGGGAGCGGAAAATGAGCAGTTCTTC. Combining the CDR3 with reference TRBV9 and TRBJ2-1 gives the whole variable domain DSGVTQTPKHLITATGQRVTLRCSPRSGDLSVYWYQQSLDQGLQFLIQYYNGEERAKGNILERFSAQQFPDLHSELNLSSLELGDSALYFCASSVSFHLAGAENEQFFGPGTRLTVL.

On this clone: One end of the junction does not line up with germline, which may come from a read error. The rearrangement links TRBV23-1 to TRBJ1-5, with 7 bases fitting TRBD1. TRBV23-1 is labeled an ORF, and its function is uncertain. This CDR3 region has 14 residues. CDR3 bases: TGCGCCAGCGGTCACCGGGACAGAGGTCAGCCCCAGCATTTT. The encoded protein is CASGHRDRGQPQHF.

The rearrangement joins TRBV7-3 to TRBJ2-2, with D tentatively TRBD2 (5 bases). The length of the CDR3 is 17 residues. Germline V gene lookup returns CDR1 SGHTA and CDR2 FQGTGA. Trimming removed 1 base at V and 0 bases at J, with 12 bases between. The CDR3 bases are TGTGCCAGCAGCTTAAGGTCCGGAGGACCGAACACCGGGGAGCTGTTTTTT. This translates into CASSLRSGGPNTGELFF.

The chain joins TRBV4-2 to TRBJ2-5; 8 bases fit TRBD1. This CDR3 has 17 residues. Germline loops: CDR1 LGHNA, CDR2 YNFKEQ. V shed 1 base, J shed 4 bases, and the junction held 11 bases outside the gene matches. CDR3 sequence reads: CASSQVAGTGLPETQYF. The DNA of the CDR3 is TGTGCCAGCAGCCAAGTTGCGGGGACAGGTCTCCCAGAGACCCAGTACTTC.

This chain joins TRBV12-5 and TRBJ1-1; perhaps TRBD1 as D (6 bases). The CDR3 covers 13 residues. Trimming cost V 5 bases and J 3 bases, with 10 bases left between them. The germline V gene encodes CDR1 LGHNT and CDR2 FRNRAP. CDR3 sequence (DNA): TGTGCTAGTGGTAGGACAGAGGACACTGAAGCTTTCTTT. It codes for CASGRTEDTEAFF.

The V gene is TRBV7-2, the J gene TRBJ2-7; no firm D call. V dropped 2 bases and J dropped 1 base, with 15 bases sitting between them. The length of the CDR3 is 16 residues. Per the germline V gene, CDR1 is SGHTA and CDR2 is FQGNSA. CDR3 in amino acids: CASSLNSASRSYEQYF. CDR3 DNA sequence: TGTGCCAGCAGCTTAAACTCCGCTAGTAGATCCTACGAGCAGTACTTC.

CDR3 DNA: TGCAGCGTTGAGTCCCCCTTTCCCCCCTACGAGCAGTACTTC. As protein: CSVESPFPPYEQYF. The V gene is TRBV29-1, the J gene TRBJ2-7, with unresolved D. This CDR3 is 14 amino acids long. CDR1 SQVTM and CDR2 ANQGSEA come from the germline V gene. Trimming left V 3 bases short and J 2 bases short, with 14 bases between.